The 23 T cell receptor beta chains given below trace back to one sample, sequenced in a study of T cell repertoires in ileal Crohn's disease. The method was immunoSEQ multiplex PCR; TCRdb's version includes in-frame clones alone and lacks a portion of them. The data show approximately 12,000 clones, with around 76% seen just once and less than 5.5% held by the top ten. Sequencing used ileal tissue. These receptors originate from an adult with Crohn's disease.

The chain carries TRBV5-1 and TRBJ1-1, with D tentatively TRBD1 (5 bases). The CDR3 is 14 residues long. In germline, CDR1 is SGHRS, CDR2 YFSETQ. V lost 0 bases, J lost 0 bases, and 6 bases lay in between. The CDR3, as DNA: TGCGCCAGCAGCTTGGAGGGGTTGAACACTGAAGCTTTCTTT. It yields the protein CASSLEGLNTEAFF.

CDR3 nucleotide sequence: TGTGCCAGCAGTGTACAGGGGGCTCAGCCCCAGCATTTT. Its protein product is CASSVQGAQPQHF. V gene TRBV6-1 combines with J gene TRBJ1-5; 9 bases are a match to TRBD1. This CDR3 is 13 amino acids long. The junction had 1 base not matched to a gene; V was cut back by 4 bases and J by 6 bases. Germline loops: CDR1 MNHNS, CDR2 SASEGT.

The chain's CDR3 is CASSWTTTEQFF. The CDR3 DNA sequence: TGTGCCAGCAGCTGGACTACCACTGAGCAGTTCTTC. J is TRBJ2-1 and V is TRBV5-6; possibly TRBD2 for D (6 bases). Between the trimmed V and J ends, which lost 3 bases and 9 bases, there was a span of 10 bases. The CDR3 contains 12 residues. CDR1 is SGHDT and CDR2 is YYEEEE in the germline V gene.

The chain joins TRBV30 to TRBJ1-1, with 8 bases identical to TRBD1. CDR1 and CDR2 from the germline V gene are GTSNPN and SVGIG (reference sequence). J lost 5 bases, V lost 2 bases, and 10 bases had no gene match. There are 15 residues in the CDR3. The CDR3 loop reads CAWSTPWTGKTEAFF. The CDR3 nucleotides are TGTGCCTGGAGTACCCCGTGGACAGGGAAAACTGAAGCTTTCTTT. The whole variable domain, remainder taken from reference TRBV30 and TRBJ1-1, is SQTIHQWPATLVQPVGSPLSLECTVEGTSNPNLYWYRQAAGRGLQLLFYSVGIGQISSEVPQNLSASRPQDRQFILSSKKLLLSDSGFYLCAWSTPWTGKTEAFFGQGTRLTVV.

The chain combines TRBV9 with TRBJ1-5; D is perhaps TRBD1 (6 bases). This CDR3 spans 15 amino acids. Trimming shortened V by 4 bases and J by 2 bases, and 13 bases separated the two germline ends. In germline, CDR1 is SGDLS, CDR2 YYNGEE. For the CDR3, the DNA is TGTGCCAGCAGCAGGGGGGGAGGGGGCAATCAGCCCCAGCATTTT. Translation gives CASSRGGGGNQPQHF.

In DNA form, the CDR3 reads TGTGCCAGTAGTATACAGGCCCCCCAAGAGACCCAGTACTTC. This translates into CASSIQAPQETQYF. V and J are TRBV19 and TRBJ2-5; D not certain. Trimming pared 2 bases from V and 1 base from J, leaving 8 bases between. Germline V lookup: CDR1 LNHDA, CDR2 SQIVND (reference sequence). The CDR3 is 14 amino acids.

This chain links TRBV18 with TRBJ2-3; 8 nucleotides line up with TRBD1. J was trimmed by 2 bases and V by 4 bases; bases with no gene match: 11. CDR1 is KGHSH, CDR2 LQKENI, per germline. The CDR3 spans 17 residues. This CDR3 reads CASSLFPGTGITDTQYF. In nucleotides, the CDR3 is TGTGCCAGCTCACTTTTTCCCGGGACAGGAATCACAGATACGCAGTATTTT. Based on the CDR3 plus reference TRBV18 and TRBJ2-3, the full variable domain is NAGVMQNPRHLVRRRGQEARLRCSPMKGHSHVYWYRQLPEEGLKFMVYLQKENIIDESGMPKERFSAEFPKEGPSILRIQQVVRGDSAAYFCASSLFPGTGITDTQYFGPGTRLTVL.

This rearrangement joins TRBV11-2 to TRBJ2-6; TRBD2 is a possible D gene (6 bases). V was pared by 2 bases and J by 1 base, with 15 bases between. CDR1 and CDR2 from the germline V gene are SGHAT and FQNNGV. CDR3 length: 18 residues. The CDR3 is CASSLRGGEVSGANVLTF. DNA of the CDR3: TGTGCCAGCAGCTTAAGGGGCGGGGAGGTTTCTGGGGCCAACGTCCTGACTTTC.

This rearrangement joins TRBV30 to TRBJ1-2; no clear D. This CDR3 has 12 residues. The germline V gene has CDR1 GTSNPN and CDR2 SVGIG (reference sequence). Between the trimmed V and J ends, which lost 5 bases and 6 bases, there was a span of 13 bases. DNA of the CDR3: TGTGCCTGGGCCGCTACGATGAATGGCTACACCTTC. Amino acids: CAWAATMNGYTF.

The rearrangement links TRBV6-1 to TRBJ1-4; D perhaps matches TRBD1 (5 bases). Germline V gene lookup returns CDR1 MNHNS and CDR2 SASEGT. With 6 bases removed from V and 10 bases from J, the gap between germline ends came to 21 bases. The CDR3 sequence is 15 residues long. CDR3 coding DNA: TGTGCCAGCAGGGGTGCAGGGTATATGGGGGGAAAACTGTTTTTT. As protein: CASRGAGYMGGKLFF.

The CDR3 DNA reads as TGTGCCAGCAGTTACTTTCGGGGGGATAATGGCTACACCTTC. Translated: CASSYFRGDNGYTF. This chain uses TRBV6-5 with TRBJ1-2, with D perhaps TRBD1 (5 bases). The CDR3 sequence is 14 residues long. V was trimmed by 1 base and J by 6 bases, leaving 12 bases between them. CDR1 and CDR2 from the germline V gene are MNHEY and SVGAGI.

The chain joins TRBV28 to TRBJ2-7, with TRBD1 matching over 8 bases. This CDR3 contains 12 residues. CDR1 is MDHEN, CDR2 SYDVKM, per germline. V lost 4 bases, J lost 7 bases, and 3 bases stayed unmatched. DNA of the CDR3: TGTGCCAGCAGTTCGACAGGGGTTGAGCAGTACTTC. It is translated as CASSSTGVEQYF. The full variable domain, its missing parts supplied by reference TRBV28 and TRBJ2-7, is DVKVTQSSRYLVKRTGEKVFLECVQDMDHENMFWYRQDPGLGLRLIYFSYDVKMKEKGDIPEGYSVSREKKERFSLILESASTNQTSMYLCASSSTGVEQYFGPGTRLTVT.

The chain has TRBV2 and TRBJ2-7, with a tentative D call TRBD1 (5 bases). CDR3 length equals 15 residues. Trimming pared 5 bases from V and 0 bases from J, leaving 14 bases between. In germline, CDR1 is SNHLY, CDR2 FYNNEI. The CDR3 DNA is TGTGCCAGCAGTTCCGGACACGCGAGCTCCTACGAGCAGTACTTC. This gives the protein CASSSGHASSYEQYF.

V is TRBV19 and J is TRBJ1-3, with 11 bases identical to TRBD1. V was pared by 5 bases and J by 0 bases, with 6 bases of the junction left unmatched. The CDR3 runs 17 residues. Germline lookup yields CDR1 LNHDA and CDR2 SQIVND (reference sequence). CDR3 DNA sequence: TGTGCCAGTAGTCCGGACAGGGGGCCTTTCTCTGGAAACACCATATATTTT. Amino acid sequence: CASSPDRGPFSGNTIYF.

The chain recombines TRBV4-2 with TRBJ1-2; D is unclear. Germline loops: CDR1 LGHNA, CDR2 YNFKEQ. Trimming pared 0 bases from V and 7 bases from J, leaving 15 bases between. CDR3 length: 15 amino acids. CDR3 sequence reads: CASSQDEGGVAGYTF. CDR3 in DNA: TGTGCCAGCAGCCAAGATGAGGGAGGAGTGGCTGGCTACACCTTC.

CDR3: CASSTTGGVGNQPQHF. DNA of the CDR3: TGTGCCAGTAGTACCACAGGGGGAGTAGGCAATCAGCCCCAGCATTTT. This chain links TRBV19 with TRBJ1-5, with 8 bases identical to TRBD1. Germline CDR1 is LNHDA and CDR2 is SQIVND (reference sequence). Trimming removed 4 bases from V and 2 bases from J; junction bases left unmatched: 7. This CDR3 region has 16 residues.

V is TRBV5-6 and J is TRBJ1-2; no reliable D call. Germline assignment: CDR1 SGHDT and CDR2 YYEEEE. The germline V and J ends were trimmed by 0 bases and 2 bases, with 8 bases remaining between them. The CDR3 has 14 residues. The CDR3: CASSLVAVNYGYTF. The CDR3 DNA is TGTGCCAGCAGCTTGGTGGCGGTAAACTATGGCTACACCTTC.

CDR3 loop: CASSLGSGGGDTQYF. CDR3 in DNA: TGCGCCAGCAGCTTGGGGAGCGGGGGAGGGGATACGCAGTATTTT. J is TRBJ2-3 and V is TRBV5-1; TRBD2 matches at 8 bases. In germline, CDR1 is SGHRS, CDR2 YFSETQ. The trim removed 0 bases at V and 6 bases at J, leaving 6 bases unmatched. The CDR3 has 15 residues.

The V gene is TRBV11-2, the J gene TRBJ1-1; D is undetermined. CDR1 and CDR2 (germline): SGHAT, FQNNGV. The CDR3 runs to 12 residues. V was pared by 0 bases and J by 10 bases, with 9 bases between. The CDR3 DNA follows: TGTGCCAGCAGCTTAGATAGAGTAATAGCTTTCTTT. It encodes CASSLDRVIAFF.

This chain connects TRBV29-1 to TRBJ2-3; tentative D call: TRBD2 (6 bases). CDR3 length equals 12 residues. The ends were cut back, 5 bases at V and 9 bases at J, with 15 bases in the middle. The germline CDR1 and CDR2 sequences are SQVTM and ANQGSEA. DNA of the CDR3: TGCAGCGTTTTACGCGGGGAAGGCACGCAGTATTTT. Translated: CSVLRGEGTQYF.

The gene calls are TRBV19 and TRBJ1-6; 7 positions agree with TRBD1. The CDR3 totals 17 residues. Unmatched junction bases numbered 10, after V lost 8 bases and J lost 0 bases. Germline-derived CDR1 and CDR2 are LNHDA and SQIVND (reference sequence). Written as DNA, the CDR3 is TGTGCCAGTTCTCTGGGACAGTCAAGCTCCTATAATTCACCCCTCCACTTT. Its translation: CASSLGQSSSYNSPLHF.

A few counts support this clone. This sequence joins TRBV4-1 and TRBJ2-7, with 9 bases matching TRBD1. CDR3 size: 15 residues. In germline, CDR1 is MGHRA, CDR2 YSYEKL. The ends lost 2 bases at V and 1 base at J; junction bases unmatched: 3. CDR3 in amino acids: CASSQMGQGSYEQYF. In DNA, the CDR3 is TGCGCCAGCAGCCAAATGGGACAGGGTTCCTACGAGCAGTACTTC.

This clone was found once. The chain employs TRBV9 and TRBJ2-3; D remains unclear. Germline loops: CDR1 SGDLS, CDR2 YYNGEE. The CDR3 consists of 16 residues. Trimming took off 1 base at V and 4 bases at J, with 16 bases between the two ends. The DNA of the CDR3 is TGTGCCAGCAGCGTAAATAACCTCTTAGTCGCAGATACGCAGTATTTT. It codes for CASSVNNLLVADTQYF.